This is a list of T cell receptor beta chains from one sample in a study of molecular identifiers for immune sequencing clone quantification. From the PCR reads, TCRdb called clonotypes with MiXCR, one entry per CDR3 protein. This sample has 550,000 to 750,000 distinct CDR3 sequences; just under 20% occur once, and the top ten carry roughly 0.83%. Sequencing used naive CD8+ T cells from blood, with Jurkat cell RNA spiked in. These receptors originate from a human donor in good health. Some libraries in this study had Jurkat cell RNA spiked in. Both conserved end residues are part of each CDR3. D genes are given only for firm matches. Clone size is shown for a subset of rows, as once, few, many or a class of expanded clone.

clone size: few; V gene: TRBV7-9; J gene: TRBJ2-2; D gene: NA; CDR3 protein: CASNQQGDTGELFF; CDR3 DNA: TGTGCCAGCAACCAACAAGGGGACACCGGGGAGCTGTTTTTT
clone size: many; V gene: TRBV27; J gene: TRBJ1-1; D gene: NA; CDR3 protein: CASSLSLATEAFF; CDR3 DNA: TGTGCCAGCAGTTTATCCTTAGCCACTGAAGCTTTCTTT
clone size: many; V gene: TRBV19; J gene: TRBJ2-2; D gene: NA; CDR3 protein: CASSIVQAGELFF; CDR3 DNA: TGTGCCAGTAGTATAGTTCAGGCAGGGGAGCTGTTTTTT
clone size: few; V gene: TRBV9; J gene: TRBJ2-2; D gene: TRBD1; CDR3 protein: CASSSGGQGHTGELFF; CDR3 DNA: TGTGCCAGCAGCTCGGGGGGACAGGGGCACACCGGGGAGCTGTTTTTT
clone size: NA; V gene: TRBV19; J gene: TRBJ2-1; D gene: TRBD2; CDR3 protein: CASSFRATSGGAPYDEQFF; CDR3 DNA: TGTGCCAGTAGTTTCAGAGCTACTAGCGGGGGGGCCCCTTATGATGAGCAGTTCTTC
clone size: many; V gene: TRBV30; J gene: TRBJ1-5; D gene: TRBD1; CDR3 protein: CAWRMTGSGNQPQHF; CDR3 DNA: TGTGCCTGGAGGATGACAGGGTCGGGGAATCAGCCCCAGCATTTT
clone size: few; V gene: TRBV20-1; J gene: TRBJ2-7; D gene: NA; CDR3 protein: CSAVGTVLAYEQYF; CDR3 DNA: TGCAGTGCCGTGGGCACGGTTTTGGCCTACGAGCAGTACTTC
clone size: many; V gene: TRBV9; J gene: TRBJ2-5; D gene: TRBD1; CDR3 protein: CASSPPGQPHAQYF; CDR3 DNA: TGTGCCAGCAGCCCCCCGGGACAGCCCCATGCCCAGTACTTC
clone size: NA; V gene: TRBV7-9; J gene: TRBJ2-7; D gene: TRBD1; CDR3 protein: CASRKGQGIYEQYF; CDR3 DNA: TGTGCCAGCAGAAAAGGACAGGGAATTTACGAGCAGTACTTC
clone size: few; V gene: TRBV10-3; J gene: TRBJ1-3; D gene: NA; CDR3 protein: CAISEGQPGNTIYF; CDR3 DNA: TGTGCCATCAGTGAAGGACAGCCTGGAAACACCATATATTTT
clone size: many; V gene: TRBV29-1; J gene: TRBJ1-1; D gene: TRBD1; CDR3 protein: CSVEVFWDRVPCTEAFF; CDR3 DNA: TGCAGCGTTGAGGTGTTTTGGGACAGGGTACCTTGCACTGAAGCTTTCTTT
clone size: many; V gene: TRBV7-6; J gene: TRBJ2-3; D gene: TRBD1; CDR3 protein: CASSSTTGGWGDTQYF; CDR3 DNA: TGTGCCAGCAGCTCGACGACAGGGGGCTGGGGAGATACGCAGTATTTT
clone size: many; V gene: TRBV6-5; J gene: TRBJ1-5; D gene: NA; CDR3 protein: CASSPEPSVNQPQHF; CDR3 DNA: TGTGCCAGCAGTCCCGAACCTAGCGTCAATCAGCCCCAGCATTTT
clone size: NA; V gene: TRBV27; J gene: TRBJ2-7; D gene: TRBD2; CDR3 protein: CASSPGTSGTCEQYF; CDR3 DNA: TGTGCCAGCAGTCCGGGGACTAGCGGGACCTGCGAGCAGTACTTC
clone size: NA; V gene: TRBV6-5; J gene: TRBJ2-7; D gene: NA; CDR3 protein: CASSYLSGAYEQYF; CDR3 DNA: TGTGCCAGCAGTTACTTGTCGGGAGCCTACGAGCAGTACTTC
clone size: NA; V gene: TRBV9; J gene: TRBJ2-1; D gene: TRBD1; CDR3 protein: CASSPEDRGSYNEQFF; CDR3 DNA: TGTGCCAGCAGCCCAGAAGACAGGGGGTCGTACAATGAGCAGTTCTTC
clone size: many; V gene: TRBV6-5; J gene: TRBJ2-7; D gene: NA; CDR3 protein: CASSYPPTGTSYEQYF; CDR3 DNA: TGTGCCAGCAGTTACCCTCCGACAGGGACTTCCTACGAGCAGTACTTC
clone size: many; V gene: TRBV7-8; J gene: TRBJ2-7; D gene: TRBD2; CDR3 protein: CASSQAGLGVYEQYF; CDR3 DNA: TGTGCCAGCAGCCAGGCGGGACTAGGGGTCTACGAGCAGTACTTC
clone size: many; V gene: TRBV7-6; J gene: TRBJ2-5; D gene: TRBD2; CDR3 protein: CASSLSPPGLAVAETQYF; CDR3 DNA: TGTGCCAGCAGCTTATCTCCCCCCGGACTAGCAGTCGCGGAGACCCAGTACTTC
clone size: many; V gene: TRBV5-1; J gene: TRBJ2-5; D gene: NA; CDR3 protein: CASSLGYDGHWEETQYF; CDR3 DNA: TGCGCCAGCAGCTTGGGTTACGACGGGCACTGGGAAGAGACCCAGTACTTC
clone size: many; V gene: TRBV6-5; J gene: TRBJ2-7; D gene: NA; CDR3 protein: CASSYSPGPGEQYF; CDR3 DNA: TGTGCCAGCAGTTACTCGCCAGGGCCGGGCGAGCAGTACTTC
clone size: many; V gene: TRBV6-2/TRBV6-3; J gene: TRBJ2-5; D gene: TRBD1; CDR3 protein: CASSSDGTDQETQYF; CDR3 DNA: TGTGCCAGCAGTTCCGACGGGACAGACCAAGAGACCCAGTACTTC
clone size: many; V gene: TRBV5-4; J gene: TRBJ2-7; D gene: NA; CDR3 protein: CASSPLGSYEQYF; CDR3 DNA: TGTGCCAGCAGCCCTCTAGGCTCCTACGAGCAGTACTTC
clone size: NA; V gene: TRBV27; J gene: TRBJ2-5; D gene: TRBD1; CDR3 protein: CASSRWTGRQETQYF; CDR3 DNA: TGTGCCAGCAGTAGGTGGACAGGGCGCCAAGAGACCCAGTACTTC
clone size: many; V gene: TRBV20-1; J gene: TRBJ2-7; D gene: TRBD2; CDR3 protein: CSASGLASYEQYF; CDR3 DNA: TGCAGTGCTTCCGGACTAGCGTCCTACGAGCAGTACTTC
clone size: many; V gene: TRBV3-1; J gene: TRBJ2-3; D gene: TRBD2; CDR3 protein: CASSQEVRGGFSDTQYF; CDR3 DNA: TGTGCCAGCAGCCAAGAAGTCCGCGGGGGGTTCTCCGATACGCAGTATTTT
clone size: few; V gene: TRBV20-1; J gene: TRBJ2-7; D gene: NA; CDR3 protein: CSAPPTDRSTFHEQYF; CDR3 DNA: TGCAGTGCTCCACCGACCGACAGAAGCACCTTCCACGAGCAGTACTTC
clone size: many; V gene: TRBV5-4; J gene: TRBJ1-2; D gene: NA; CDR3 protein: CASRRTDNYGYTF; CDR3 DNA: TGTGCCAGCAGAAGGACAGATAACTATGGCTACACCTTC
clone size: many; V gene: TRBV9; J gene: TRBJ2-7; D gene: NA; CDR3 protein: CASSEGSGPREQYF; CDR3 DNA: TGTGCCAGCAGCGAGGGGTCAGGGCCTCGCGAGCAGTACTTC
clone size: NA; V gene: TRBV30; J gene: TRBJ2-2; D gene: NA; CDR3 protein: CAWNGAGVRVDTGELFF; CDR3 DNA: TGTGCCTGGAACGGGGCCGGGGTTCGGGTGGACACCGGGGAGCTGTTTTTT
clone size: few; V gene: TRBV5-1; J gene: TRBJ2-7; D gene: NA; CDR3 protein: CASSLWEGGSYEQYF; CDR3 DNA: TGCGCCAGCAGCTTGTGGGAAGGTGGGAGTTACGAGCAGTACTTC
clone size: many; V gene: TRBV16; J gene: TRBJ2-5; D gene: TRBD2; CDR3 protein: CASSLGLAGEETQYF; CDR3 DNA: TGTGCCAGCAGCCTGGGACTAGCGGGAGAAGAGACCCAGTACTTC
clone size: many; V gene: TRBV6-6; J gene: TRBJ2-5; D gene: NA; CDR3 protein: CASSYGSPDTPYQETQYF; CDR3 DNA: TGTGCCAGCAGTTACGGCTCCCCGGACACCCCGTACCAAGAGACCCAGTACTTC
clone size: many; V gene: TRBV5-1; J gene: TRBJ1-1; D gene: NA; CDR3 protein: CASSLGQGVNEAFF; CDR3 DNA: TGCGCCAGCAGCTTGGGTCAGGGTGTAAACGAAGCTTTCTTT
clone size: few; V gene: TRBV19; J gene: TRBJ1-1; D gene: NA; CDR3 protein: CASSITTGNTEAFF; CDR3 DNA: TGTGCCAGTAGTATTACTACAGGGAACACTGAAGCTTTCTTT
clone size: NA; V gene: TRBV27; J gene: TRBJ2-3; D gene: TRBD2; CDR3 protein: CASSLFLAGGISDTQYF; CDR3 DNA: TGTGCCAGCAGTTTATTTTTAGCGGGAGGGATCTCGGATACGCAGTATTTT
clone size: many; V gene: TRBV14; J gene: TRBJ2-7; D gene: NA; CDR3 protein: CASSQEGQGLEQYF; CDR3 DNA: TGTGCCAGCAGCCAAGAGGGCCAGGGTCTCGAGCAGTACTTC
clone size: many; V gene: TRBV7-2; J gene: TRBJ1-6; D gene: NA; CDR3 protein: CASSLWGSPLHF; CDR3 DNA: TGTGCCAGCAGCTTATGGGGCTCACCCCTCCACTTT
clone size: many; V gene: TRBV5-6; J gene: TRBJ1-1; D gene: NA; CDR3 protein: CASSQKGVGGNTEAFF; CDR3 DNA: TGTGCCAGCAGCCAAAAAGGGGTCGGGGGAAACACTGAAGCTTTCTTT
clone size: many; V gene: TRBV20-1; J gene: TRBJ2-3; D gene: NA; CDR3 protein: CSARDSSRAFPDTQYF; CDR3 DNA: TGCAGTGCTAGAGATTCTTCCAGGGCGTTTCCAGATACGCAGTATTTT
clone size: few; V gene: TRBV4-1; J gene: TRBJ2-2; D gene: NA; CDR3 protein: CAGSTGGNTGELFF; CDR3 DNA: TGCGCCGGGAGCACTGGAGGGAACACCGGGGAGCTGTTTTTT
clone size: many; V gene: TRBV9; J gene: TRBJ2-2; D gene: NA; CDR3 protein: CASSVATERASGELFF; CDR3 DNA: TGTGCCAGCAGCGTAGCTACCGAGCGAGCCTCCGGGGAGCTGTTTTTT
clone size: many; V gene: TRBV5-1; J gene: TRBJ2-3; D gene: NA; CDR3 protein: CASSLVAFSTDTQYF; CDR3 DNA: TGCGCCAGCAGCTTGGTTGCCTTCAGCACAGATACGCAGTATTTT
clone size: many; V gene: TRBV25-1; J gene: TRBJ2-5; D gene: NA; CDR3 protein: CASSEILIATAQETQYF; CDR3 DNA: TGTGCCAGCAGTGAAATTCTAATAGCGACAGCACAAGAGACCCAGTACTTC
clone size: NA; V gene: TRBV28; J gene: TRBJ2-1; D gene: NA; CDR3 protein: CASRGGWTGETQFF; CDR3 DNA: TGTGCCAGCAGGGGGGGCTGGACCGGGGAGACCCAGTTCTTC
clone size: NA; V gene: TRBV3-1; J gene: TRBJ2-3; D gene: NA; CDR3 protein: CASSQVVDTQYF; CDR3 DNA: TGTGCCAGCAGCCAAGTCGTAGATACGCAGTATTTT
clone size: many; V gene: TRBV12-3/TRBV12-4; J gene: TRBJ2-5; D gene: NA; CDR3 protein: CASSTQTGGVTQYF; CDR3 DNA: TGTGCCAGCAGTACCCAGACAGGTGGGGTGACCCAGTACTTC
clone size: many; V gene: TRBV4-3; J gene: TRBJ2-1; D gene: NA; CDR3 protein: CASSPGSYNEQFF; CDR3 DNA: TGCGCCAGCAGCCCAGGGAGCTACAATGAGCAGTTCTTC